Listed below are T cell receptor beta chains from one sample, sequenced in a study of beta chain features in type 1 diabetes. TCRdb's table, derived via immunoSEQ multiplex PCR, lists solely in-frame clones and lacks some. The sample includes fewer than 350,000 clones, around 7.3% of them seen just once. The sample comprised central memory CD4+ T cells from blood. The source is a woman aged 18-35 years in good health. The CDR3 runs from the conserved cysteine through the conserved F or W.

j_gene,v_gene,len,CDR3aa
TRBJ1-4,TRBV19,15,CASSMSGQGAVKLFF
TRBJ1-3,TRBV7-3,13,CASSSDIGNTIYF
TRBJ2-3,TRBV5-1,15,CASTRLGPSTDTQYF
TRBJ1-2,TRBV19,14,CASSRHLSSYGYTF
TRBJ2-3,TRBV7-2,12,CASRGDTDTQYF
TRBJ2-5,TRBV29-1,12,CSFAPGQETQYF
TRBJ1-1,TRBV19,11,CGGWGPDEAFF
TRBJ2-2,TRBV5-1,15,CASSIGTGRTGELFF
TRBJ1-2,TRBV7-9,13,CASSLLTGYGYTF
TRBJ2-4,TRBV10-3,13,CAVGGGTDTLLYF
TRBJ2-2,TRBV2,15,CASSQGTTNTGELFF
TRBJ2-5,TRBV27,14,CASSLSPGSTDRNF
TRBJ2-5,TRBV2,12,CATAVAQETQYF
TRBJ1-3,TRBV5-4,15,CASSLQGSGGNTIYF
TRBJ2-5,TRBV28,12,CASSLREKTQYF
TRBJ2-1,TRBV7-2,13,CASSLGLNNEQFF
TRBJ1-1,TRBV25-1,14,CASSEGWRNTEAFF
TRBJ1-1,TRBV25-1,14,CASSEQGSRTEAFF
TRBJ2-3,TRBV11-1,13,CASSPEGADTQYF
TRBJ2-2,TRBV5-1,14,CASRHLENTGELFF